This record concerns one T cell receptor (beta chain) sequence. The data stem from a study of shared clonotypes between healthy human individuals. Germline V gives CDR1 MDHEN, CDR2 SYDVKM. The germline V and J ends were trimmed by 2 bases and 4 bases, with 6 bases remaining between them. The CDR3 is 12 amino acids. Produced via immunoSEQ multiplex PCR; TCRdb's table is partial and in-frame only. The table includes around 95,000 clones, approximately 44% detected once. The source of this sequence is a woman aged 40 to 55 in good health. Some clones in this sample may be carry-over from other donors' samples. The chain couples TRBV28 to TRBJ2-7; D not resolved. The sequenced sample consisted of PBMCs. The CDR3 bases are TGTGCCAGCAGTTTAGAGCAATACGAGCAGTACTTC. Its translation is CASSLEQYEQYF.